These 24 T cell receptor beta chains were all obtained from the same sample, sequenced in a study of breast tumors, draining lymph nodes, adjacent tissues. TCRdb reprocessed the multiplex PCR reads with MiXCR, giving one entry per CDR3 protein. This sample has about 270,000 distinct CDR3 sequences, with 30% to 35% found just once. The lymph nodes were axillary draining lymph nodes from breast cancer patients. Sequencing was performed on axillary lymph node tissue. Receptors originate from a female donor with breast cancer. Some clones in this sample may be carry-over from other donors' samples.

This clonotype was detected ten times or more. The chain carries TRBV19 and TRBJ1-5, with D tentatively TRBD1 (6 bases). The germline V gene has CDR1 LNHDA and CDR2 SQIVND (reference sequence). Trimming took 5 bases from V and 3 from J, leaving 20 bases between them. There are 17 residues in the CDR3. CDR3 in DNA: TGTGCCAGTAGTTCGACAGGCGGCGGCGATGTCAATCAGCCCCAGCATTTT. Residues: CASSSTGGGDVNQPQHF.

This sequence joins TRBV19 and TRBJ2-3, with D perhaps matching TRBD1 (6 bases). V lost 6 bases and J 5 bases, leaving 18 bases between the germline ends. Per germline, CDR1 LNHDA and CDR2 SQIVND (reference sequence). CDR3 length: 15 amino acids. Here the CDR3 reads CASSSGARLEDTQYF. The CDR3 nucleotides read TGTGCCAGTAGCTCAGGGGCCAGGTTGGAAGATACGCAGTATTTT. Full variable domain (outside the CDR3, taken from reference TRBV19 and TRBJ2-3): DGGITQSPKYLFRKEGQNVTLSCEQNLNHDAMYWYRQDPGQGLRLIYYSQIVNDFQKGDIAEGYSVSREKKESFPLTVTSAQKNPTAFYLCASSSGARLEDTQYFGPGTRLTVL.

The rearrangement links TRBV27 to TRBJ2-7; TRBD2 matches at 8 bases. J lost 1 base, V lost 6 bases, and 8 bases had no gene match. Germline V gene sequence: CDR1 MNHEY, CDR2 SMNVEV (reference sequence). The CDR3 length is 15 residues. The CDR3 DNA is TGTGCCAGCAGCCGTCTAGGACTAGCATCCTACGAGCAGTACTTC. Residues: CASSRLGLASYEQYF.

Ten or more counts support this clonotype. The gene calls are TRBV19 and TRBJ2-7, with D uncertain. Trimming removed 2 bases at V and 0 bases at J, with 8 bases between. The CDR3 length is 14 residues. CDR1 is LNHDA and CDR2 is SQIVND in the germline V gene (reference sequence). CDR3 DNA: TGTGCCAGTAGTATAAGCAGTAACTCCTACGAGCAGTACTTC. Residues: CASSISSNSYEQYF.

The V gene is TRBV19, the J gene TRBJ1-5; possible D gene TRBD1, 6 bases. Germline CDR1 and CDR2: LNHDA and SQIVND (reference sequence). The CDR3 has 19 residues. Trimming took 4 bases from V and 0 from J, leaving 22 bases between them. The CDR3 sequence: CASSTSWGQGADSNQPQHF. DNA for the CDR3: TGTGCCAGTAGTACCTCATGGGGGCAGGGTGCTGATAGCAATCAGCCCCAGCATTTT.

This clonotype was counted ten times or more. The chain couples TRBV29-1 to TRBJ1-4, with a tentative D call TRBD1 (5 bases). The germline V gene has CDR1 SQVTM and CDR2 ANQGSEA. The V gene lost 4 bases and the J gene lost 3 bases, with 12 bases spanning the gap. The CDR3 loop spans 14 amino acids. CDR3 protein: CSVGEGKANEKLFF. The CDR3 coding sequence is TGCAGCGTTGGGGAGGGGAAGGCTAATGAAAAACTGTTTTTT.

The chain links TRBV20-1 to TRBJ1-1; D is possibly TRBD1 (5 bases). The CDR3 has 13 residues. The V end was cut by 0 bases, the J end by 2 bases, with 7 bases between. From germline, CDR1 is DFQATT and CDR2 SNEGSKA (reference sequence). CDR3 sequence (DNA): TGCAGTGCTAGAGACAGGGTAAACACTGAAGCTTTCTTT. This sequence encodes CSARDRVNTEAFF.

Of note for this clonotype: This may stem from a read error, because a much larger clone lies one nucleotide away. The J gene is TRBJ2-3, the V gene TRBV7-9; maybe TRBD2 (6 bases). Germline V CDR1 and CDR2: SEHNR, FQNEAQ (reference sequence). This CDR3 comprises 17 residues. Written as DNA, the CDR3 is TGTGCCAGCAGCTTGGAGGGGAGACAGCCTAGCACAGATCCGCAGTATTTT. Translated, it gives CASSLEGRQPSTDPQYF.

This clonotype was recorded many times. The V gene is TRBV14, the J gene TRBJ2-3; 8 bases are shared with TRBD2. The CDR3 consists of 17 residues. Trimming took 4 bases from V and 0 from J; bases not matched to a gene: 9. Germline V gives CDR1 SGHDN, CDR2 FVKESK. CDR3 sequence reads: CASSPAGAGVSTDTQYF. The CDR3 coding sequence is TGTGCCAGCAGCCCGGCCGGAGCGGGAGTGAGCACAGATACGCAGTATTTT.

CDR3 sequence: CASSPGGQGIYEQYF. The CDR3 DNA reads TGTGCCAGCTCACCGGGGGGACAGGGTATCTACGAGCAGTACTTC. V is TRBV18 and J is TRBJ2-7, with 9 bases matching TRBD1. Germline loops: CDR1 KGHSH, CDR2 LQKENI. This CDR3 contains 15 residues. J gave up 3 bases and V 3 bases, and 6 bases lay outside the gene matches.

This clonotype was observed many times. The J gene is TRBJ2-7, the V gene TRBV12-3 or TRBV12-4; D gene ambiguous. The CDR3 covers 14 residues. The V end lost 4 bases, the J end lost 6 bases, and 16 bases lay between the germline ends. The CDR3 loop is CASSSTGLLPEQYF. CDR3 in DNA: TGTGCCAGCAGTTCGACGGGCCTCTTACCCGAGCAGTACTTC.

This chain connects TRBV3-1 to TRBJ1-1, with TRBD1 as a possible D gene (5 bases). The CDR3 length is 13 residues. Germline CDR1 is LGHDT and CDR2 is YNNKEL (reference sequence). V was pared by 3 bases and J by 1 base, with 6 bases between. CDR3 residues: CASSHQGNTEAFF. CDR3 bases: TGTGCCAGCAGCCATCAGGGGAACACTGAAGCTTTCTTT.

Turning to this clonotype: Here the CDR3 omits its conserved ending phenylalanine or tryptophan, so a read error is the likely source. V usage is TRBV2 and J usage is TRBJ1-5; 10 nucleotides align to TRBD1. CDR1 is SNHLY and CDR2 is FYNNEI in the germline V gene. CDR3 size: 15 residues. J was trimmed by 6 bases and V by 4 bases; bases with no gene match: 6. Here the CDR3 DNA reads TGTGCCAGCAGTGTTGGCGACAGGGGGCGTCAGCCCCAGCATCTT. This encodes CASSVGDRGRQPQHL.

This clonotype occurred a few times. J is TRBJ1-1 and V is TRBV19, with 10 bases identical to TRBD1. Germline V CDR1 and CDR2: LNHDA, SQIVND (reference sequence). The CDR3 extends over 16 amino acids. V dropped 3 bases and J dropped 2; count of bases not matched to a gene: 6. CDR3 in DNA: TGTGCCAGTAGTATGGGGACAGGGGTCGGAAACACTGAAGCTTTCTTT. Its translation is CASSMGTGVGNTEAFF. Combining the CDR3 with reference TRBV19 and TRBJ1-1 gives the whole variable domain DGGITQSPKYLFRKEGQNVTLSCEQNLNHDAMYWYRQDPGQGLRLIYYSQIVNDFQKGDIAEGYSVSREKKESFPLTVTSAQKNPTAFYLCASSMGTGVGNTEAFFGQGTRLTVV.

The table lists this clonotype with many counts. The chain carries TRBV11-2 and TRBJ2-5; 10 positions match TRBD2. Germline V lookup: CDR1 SGHAT, CDR2 FQNNGV. Trimming cost V 6 bases and J 5 bases; bases outside gene matches: 15. This CDR3 is built from 17 residues. CDR3 DNA: TGTGCCAGCAGGTCAATCAAAAGGGGACTAGCGTCCGAGACCCAGTACTTC. Translation: CASRSIKRGLASETQYF.

This clonotype was counted at least ten times. The chain has TRBV7-8 and TRBJ2-5; 9 positions agree with TRBD2. CDR3 length: 16 residues. V lost 5 bases, J lost 2 bases, and 9 bases stayed unmatched. Germline CDR1 and CDR2: SGHVS and FQNEAQ. For the CDR3, the DNA is TGTGCCAGCAGCCACCCTAGGCTAGCGGGGCAAGAGACCCAGTACTTC. Translating it yields CASSHPRLAGQETQYF.

This clonotype was picked up many times. This sequence joins TRBV10-1 and TRBJ2-1; possible D gene TRBD1, 5 bases. Germline CDR1 reads WNHNN; CDR2 reads SYGVQD (reference sequence). CDR3 length: 16 amino acids. V lost 8 bases, J lost 4 bases, and 21 bases lay in between. DNA of the CDR3: TGCGCCAGCCCCCAGGGTATCGTCGGGCCTTACAATGAGCAGTTCTTC. Protein: CASPQGIVGPYNEQFF.

This clonotype was observed many times. V is TRBV7-2 and J is TRBJ1-3, with 9 bases aligning to TRBD1. Trimming cost V 5 bases and J 8 bases; bases outside gene matches: 4. This CDR3 spans 13 amino acids. CDR1 and CDR2 (germline): SGHTA, FQGNSA. The CDR3 DNA sequence: TGTGCCAGCAGCCGGGACAGGGTGGACACCATATATTTT. As protein: CASSRDRVDTIYF.

This clonotype was seen repeatedly, ten times or more. The chain combines TRBV20-1 with TRBJ1-6, with a possible D match to TRBD1 (5 bases). Trimming removed 0 bases at V and 1 base at J, with 10 bases between. This CDR3 has 16 residues. The germline gives CDR1 DFQATT, CDR2 SNEGSKA (reference sequence). The CDR3 protein is CSARDFKGSYNSPLHF. The DNA of the CDR3 is TGCAGTGCTAGAGATTTCAAGGGGTCCTATAATTCACCCCTCCACTTT.

V gene TRBV7-9 combines with J gene TRBJ2-5, with TRBD2 matching over 10 bases. There are 16 residues in the CDR3. Germline V gene data show CDR1 as SEHNR and CDR2 as FQNEAQ (reference sequence). V lost 6 bases to trimming and J lost 5 bases; unmatched junction nucleotides: 12. The CDR3 is CASSARLAGPRETQYF. For the CDR3, the DNA is TGTGCCAGCAGTGCCAGACTAGCGGGCCCCCGTGAGACCCAGTACTTC.

This clonotype was found many times. CDR3 nucleotides: TGTGCCAGCAGCTTAGCAAAGGGGGACAGGGATGGCTACACCTTC. Residues: CASSLAKGDRDGYTF. This chain uses TRBV11-2 with TRBJ1-2, with TRBD1 matching over 9 bases. Germline lookup yields CDR1 SGHAT and CDR2 FQNNGV. The V gene end was trimmed by 1 base and the J gene end by 6 bases; junction bases not matched to a gene: 6. This CDR3 is built from 15 residues.

Concerning this clonotype: It may be a read error: a sequence one base away is much more abundant. V gene TRBV15 combines with J gene TRBJ2-3, with a tentative D call TRBD2 (6 bases). This CDR3 comprises 17 residues. Germline CDR1 and CDR2: LNHNV and YYDKDF (reference sequence). Trimming cost V 0 bases and J 2 bases, with 15 bases left between them. CDR3 residues: CATSRDSSGPNTDTQYF. CDR3 DNA: TGTGCCACCAGCAGAGATAGTAGCGGTCCTAACACAGATACGCAGTATTTT.

On this clonotype itself: A read error may explain this, as a much larger clone is one base away. The chain employs TRBV6-1 and TRBJ1-5; D is unresolved. The CDR3 contains 13 residues. Germline V gene lookup returns CDR1 MNHNS and CDR2 SASEGT. The V end lost 6 bases, the J end lost 0 bases, and 6 bases lay between the germline ends. The DNA of the CDR3 is TGTGCCAGCAGCCATTATAGCAATCAGCCCCAGCATTTT. Translating it yields CASSHYSNQPQHF.

This clonotype was detected a few times. The CDR3 nucleotides are TGTGCCAGCAGGCGACTTCGGCCCCCCACGGTTAATGAGCAGTTCTTC. Its translation is CASRRLRPPTVNEQFF. J is TRBJ2-1 and V is TRBV6-5; D uncertain. This CDR3 spans 16 amino acids. The V end was cut by 6 bases, the J end by 7 bases, with 22 bases between. Germline V gene sequence: CDR1 MNHEY, CDR2 SVGAGI.